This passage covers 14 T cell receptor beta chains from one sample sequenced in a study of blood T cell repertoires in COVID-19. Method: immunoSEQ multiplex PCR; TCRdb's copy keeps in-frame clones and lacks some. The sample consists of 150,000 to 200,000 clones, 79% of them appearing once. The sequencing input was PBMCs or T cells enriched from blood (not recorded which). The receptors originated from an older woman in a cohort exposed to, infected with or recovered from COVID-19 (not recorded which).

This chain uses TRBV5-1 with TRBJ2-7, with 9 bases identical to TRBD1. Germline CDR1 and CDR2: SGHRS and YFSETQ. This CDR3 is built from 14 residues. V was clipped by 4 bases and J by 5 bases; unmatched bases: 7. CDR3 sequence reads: CASSPSGTGNEQYF. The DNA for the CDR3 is TGCGCCAGCAGCCCATCCGGGACAGGGAACGAGCAGTACTTC.

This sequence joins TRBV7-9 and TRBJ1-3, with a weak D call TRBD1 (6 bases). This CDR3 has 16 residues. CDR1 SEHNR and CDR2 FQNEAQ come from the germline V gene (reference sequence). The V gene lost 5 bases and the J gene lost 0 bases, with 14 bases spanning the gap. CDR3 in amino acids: CASSLTTGSSGNTIYF. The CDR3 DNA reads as TGTGCCAGCAGCCTAACCACAGGGAGCTCTGGAAACACCATATATTTT.

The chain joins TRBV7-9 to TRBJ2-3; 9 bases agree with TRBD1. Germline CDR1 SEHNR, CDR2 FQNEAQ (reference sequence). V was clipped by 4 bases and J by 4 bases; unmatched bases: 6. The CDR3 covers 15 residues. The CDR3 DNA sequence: TGTGCCAGCAGCTACTGGGACAGGGATCCAGATACGCAGTATTTT. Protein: CASSYWDRDPDTQYF. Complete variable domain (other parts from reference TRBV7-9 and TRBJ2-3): DTGVSQNPRHKITKRGQNVTFRCDPISEHNRLYWYRQTLGQGPEFLTYFQNEAQLEKSRLLSDRFSAERPKGSFSTLEIQRTEQGDSAMYLCASSYWDRDPDTQYFGPGTRLTVL.

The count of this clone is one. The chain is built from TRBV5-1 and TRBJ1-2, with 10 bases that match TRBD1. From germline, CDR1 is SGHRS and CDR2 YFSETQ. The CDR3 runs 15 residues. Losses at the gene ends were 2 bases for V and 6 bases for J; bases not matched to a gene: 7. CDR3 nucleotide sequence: TGCGCCAGCAGCTTCTTGGGACAGGGGTCGGATGGCTACACCTTC. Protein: CASSFLGQGSDGYTF.

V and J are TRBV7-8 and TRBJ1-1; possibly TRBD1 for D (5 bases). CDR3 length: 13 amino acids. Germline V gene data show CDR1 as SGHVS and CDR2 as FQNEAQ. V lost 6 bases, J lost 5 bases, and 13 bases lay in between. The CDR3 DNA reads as TGTGCCAGCAGGGTGACAGAAAGAACTGAAGCTTTCTTT. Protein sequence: CASRVTERTEAFF.

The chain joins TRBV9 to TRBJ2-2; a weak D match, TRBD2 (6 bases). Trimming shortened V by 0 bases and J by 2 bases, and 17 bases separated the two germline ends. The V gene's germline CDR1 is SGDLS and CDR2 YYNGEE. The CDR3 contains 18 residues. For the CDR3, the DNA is TGTGCCAGCAGCGTAGAAAAGGTGGTGGAGGGCAACACCGGGGAGCTGTTTTTT. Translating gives CASSVEKVVEGNTGELFF.

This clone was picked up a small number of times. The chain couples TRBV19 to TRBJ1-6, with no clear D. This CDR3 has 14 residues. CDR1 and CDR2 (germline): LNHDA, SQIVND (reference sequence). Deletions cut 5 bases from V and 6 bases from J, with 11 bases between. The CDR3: CASSGARFNSPLHF. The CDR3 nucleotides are TGTGCCAGTAGTGGCGCGCGGTTTAATTCACCCCTCCACTTT.

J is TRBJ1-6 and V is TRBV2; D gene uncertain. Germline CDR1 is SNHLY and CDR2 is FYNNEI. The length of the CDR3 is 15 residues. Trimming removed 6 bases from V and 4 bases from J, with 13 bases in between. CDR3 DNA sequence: TGTGCCAGCAGGGCGGAAGGAGGATATAATTCACCCCTCCACTTT. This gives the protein CASRAEGGYNSPLHF.

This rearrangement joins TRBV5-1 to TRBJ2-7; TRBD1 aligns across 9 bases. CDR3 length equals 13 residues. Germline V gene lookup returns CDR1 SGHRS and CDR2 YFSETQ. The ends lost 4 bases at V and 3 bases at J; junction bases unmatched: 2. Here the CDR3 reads CASSRDRDYEQYF. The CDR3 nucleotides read TGCGCCAGCAGCCGGGACAGGGACTACGAGCAGTACTTC. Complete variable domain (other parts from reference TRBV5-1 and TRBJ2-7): KAGVTQTPRYLIKTRGQQVTLSCSPISGHRSVSWYQQTPGQGLQFLFEYFSETQRNKGNFPGRFSGRQFSNSRSEMNVSTLELGDSALYLCASSRDRDYEQYFGPGTRLTVT.

The CDR3 reads CASSLGQGVYEQYF. CDR3 DNA: TGTGCCAGCAGCCTGGGACAGGGGGTTTACGAGCAGTACTTC. The chain is built from TRBV28 and TRBJ2-7; 11 nucleotides match TRBD1. Germline V gene sequence: CDR1 MDHEN, CDR2 SYDVKM. V lost 6 bases and J lost 4; bases outside the gene matches: 5. This CDR3 region has 14 residues.

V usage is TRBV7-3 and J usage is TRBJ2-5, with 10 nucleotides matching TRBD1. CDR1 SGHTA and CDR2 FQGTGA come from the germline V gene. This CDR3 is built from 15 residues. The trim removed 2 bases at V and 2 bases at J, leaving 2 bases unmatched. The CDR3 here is CASSLWGQGQETQYF. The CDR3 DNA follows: TGTGCCAGCAGCTTATGGGGACAGGGGCAAGAGACCCAGTACTTC.

The CDR3 spells CASSESTRGDEQYF. CDR3 nucleotide sequence: TGCGCCAGCAGTGAGTCGACTCGGGGGGACGAGCAGTACTTC. V and J are TRBV10-1 and TRBJ2-7, with TRBD2 matching 7 bases. With V trimmed by 0 bases and J by 5 bases, 4 bases remained unmatched. CDR1 is WNHNN, CDR2 SYGVQD, per germline (reference sequence). The CDR3 sequence is 14 residues long.

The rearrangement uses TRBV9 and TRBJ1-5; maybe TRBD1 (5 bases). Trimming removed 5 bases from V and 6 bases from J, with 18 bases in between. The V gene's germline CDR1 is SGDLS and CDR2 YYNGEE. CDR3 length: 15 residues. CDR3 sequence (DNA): TGTGCCAGCAGGGGCAGGGACTTGGGTGGTCAGCCCCAGCATTTT. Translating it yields CASRGRDLGGQPQHF.

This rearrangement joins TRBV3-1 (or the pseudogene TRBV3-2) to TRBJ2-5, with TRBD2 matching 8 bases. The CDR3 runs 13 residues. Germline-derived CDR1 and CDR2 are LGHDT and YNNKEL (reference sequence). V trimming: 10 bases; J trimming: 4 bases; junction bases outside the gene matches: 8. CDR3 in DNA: TGTGCCACCCTAGGAGCGGGAGCAGAGACCCAGTACTTC. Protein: CATLGAGAETQYF.